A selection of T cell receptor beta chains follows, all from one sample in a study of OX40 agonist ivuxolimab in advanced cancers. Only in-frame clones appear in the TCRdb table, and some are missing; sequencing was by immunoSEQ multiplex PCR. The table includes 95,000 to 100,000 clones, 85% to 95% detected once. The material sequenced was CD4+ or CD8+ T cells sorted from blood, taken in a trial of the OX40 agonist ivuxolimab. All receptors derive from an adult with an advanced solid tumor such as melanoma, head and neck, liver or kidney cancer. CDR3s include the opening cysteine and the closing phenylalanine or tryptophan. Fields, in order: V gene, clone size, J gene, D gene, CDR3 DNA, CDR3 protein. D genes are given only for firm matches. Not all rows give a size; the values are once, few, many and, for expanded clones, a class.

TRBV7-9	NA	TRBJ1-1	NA	TGTGCCAGCAGCCTACCCGTGAGTGAAGCTTTCTTT	CASSLPVSEAFF
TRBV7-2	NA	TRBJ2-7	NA	TGTGCCAGCAGCTTATCCTACGAGCAGTACTTC	CASSLSYEQYF
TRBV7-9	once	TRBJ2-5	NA	TGTGCCAGCAGCTCCCACCAAGAGACCCAGTACTTC	CASSSHQETQYF
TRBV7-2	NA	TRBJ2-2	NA	TGTGCCAGCAGCCCGGTCACCCCGGGACAGAACACCGGGGAGCTGTTTTTT	CASSPVTPGQNTGELFF
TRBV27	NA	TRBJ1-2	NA	TGTGCCAGCAGTTGGGGTTGGAAGGGCTATGGCTACACCTTC	CASSWGWKGYGYTF
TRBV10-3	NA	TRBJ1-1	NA	TGTGCCATCAGTGATTCGGGGAGGGGGGCTTTCTTT	CAISDSGRGAFF
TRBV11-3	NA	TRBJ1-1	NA	TGTGCCAGCAGCTTAGATCCGGGCCGGACTGAAGCTTTCTTT	CASSLDPGRTEAFF
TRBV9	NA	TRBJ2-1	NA	TGTGCCAGCAGCGCAACAGGGACCTACAATGAGCAGTTCTTC	CASSATGTYNEQFF
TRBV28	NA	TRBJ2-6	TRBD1	TGTGCCAGCAGTTCAAGAGGGGGCGGGTCAGGTGGGGCCAACGTCCTGACTTTC	CASSSRGGGSGGANVLTF
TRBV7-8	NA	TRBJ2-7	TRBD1	TGTGCCAGCAGTTGGGACAGATGGCAAAACGAGCAGTACTTC	CASSWDRWQNEQYF
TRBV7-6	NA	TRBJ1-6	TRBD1	TGTGCCAGCAGCTCAACAGGGGGCTTGGGCTCCTATAATTCACCCCTCCACTTT	CASSSTGGLGSYNSPLHF
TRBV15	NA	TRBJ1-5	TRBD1	TGTGCCACCAGCAGAGATTTTTATCCAGGGGGCCTAAATGGCAATCAGCCCCAGCATTTT	CATSRDFYPGGLNGNQPQHF
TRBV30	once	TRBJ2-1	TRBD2	TGTGCCTGCCTAACTAGCGGGGGGTACAATGAGCAGTTCTTC	CACLTSGGYNEQFF
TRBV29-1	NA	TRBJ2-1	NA	TGCAGCGTTGTACGGGGGCCGAGTACCTACAATGAGCAGTTCTTC	CSVVRGPSTYNEQFF
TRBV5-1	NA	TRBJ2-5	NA	TGCGCCAGCAGCTATAACCAAGAGACCCAGTACTTC	CASSYNQETQYF
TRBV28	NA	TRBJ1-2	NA	TGTGCCAGCAGCTCCGGACGGATCTATGGCTACACCTTC	CASSSGRIYGYTF
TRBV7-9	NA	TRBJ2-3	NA	TGTGCCAGCAGCCCCTCTTCCACAGATACGCAGTATTTT	CASSPSSTDTQYF
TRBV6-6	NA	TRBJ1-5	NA	TGTGCCAGCAGTTACTCGATGGGGAGTAAGCCCCAGCATTTT	CASSYSMGSKPQHF
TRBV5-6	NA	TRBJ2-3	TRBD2	TGTGCCAGCAGCCGCGGGGGGGCCCCAGATACGCAGTATTTT	CASSRGGAPDTQYF
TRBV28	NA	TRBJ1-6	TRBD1	TGTGCCAGCAGTTTATTAGGACAGGGGTGGTTAGGCTCACCCCTCCACTTT	CASSLLGQGWLGSPLHF
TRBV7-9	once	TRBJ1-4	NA	TGTGCCAGCAGCTTAGGGGTTGACCGGAGTGAAAAACTGTTTTTT	CASSLGVDRSEKLFF
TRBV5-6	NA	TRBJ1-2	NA	TGTGCCAGCAGCCCAGCAAGGGTGTTCAGTGGGAGAGAAGGCTACACCTTC	CASSPARVFSGREGYTF
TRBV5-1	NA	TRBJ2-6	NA	TGCGCCAGCAGCTTGGCAGGGGATACTGGGGCCAACGTCCTGACTTTC	CASSLAGDTGANVLTF